This T cell receptor (beta chain) was captured in a study of identical twins. The ends were cut back, 6 bases at V and 2 bases at J, with 15 bases in the middle. The germline V gene has CDR1 MDHEN and CDR2 SYDVKM. The length of the CDR3 is 15 residues. Concerning this clonotype itself: Its antigen is not known.

TCRdb independently ran MiXCR on the 5' RACE reads; one entry per CDR3 protein. The sample shows 350,000 or so distinct CDR3 sequences, 12% of them seen only once. Notes on the study in general: Invariant MAIT and iNKT cells are populations that could partly confound zero-insertion analyses.

The same data also went into a second study, on yellow fever vaccine responses in identical twins.

Material for sequencing was CD8+ T cells sorted from blood. The TCR originated in a woman between 18 and 29 years old in good health. The genes are TRBV28 and TRBJ2-3; no clear D. CDR3 in amino acids: CASSPTVALTDTQYF. Here the CDR3 DNA reads TGTGCCAGCAGCCCCACCGTGGCCCTCACAGATACGCAGTATTTT.